These T cell receptor beta chains were read from a single sample in a study of cytomegalovirus exposure and HLA in healthy donors. Produced via immunoSEQ multiplex PCR; TCRdb's table is partial and in-frame only. The sample yields about 130,000 clones, around 83% seen once. Sequencing was carried out using PBMCs. These TCRs come from a middle-aged man in good health and CMV-seronegative. CDR3s include the opening cysteine and the closing phenylalanine or tryptophan.

V: TRBV2; length: 13; CDR3: CASKRDRNTEAFF
V: TRBV5-4; length: 17; CDR3: CASSSTGGASSYNEQFF
V: TRBV7-9; length: 15; CDR3: CASSLSQGGGETQYF
V: TRBV7-8; length: 16; CDR3: CASSQHGTGGIDEQFF
V: TRBV9; length: 12; CDR3: CASGGGGYEQYF
V: TRBV10-2; length: 17; CDR3: CASTEPQTSGGVSTQYF
V: TRBV6-5; length: 15; CDR3: CASSYVQGEIYEQYF
V: TRBV11-2; length: 13; CDR3: CASSITNPGEQYF
V: TRBV19; length: 12; CDR3: CAWEGESYEQYF
V: TRBV4-3; length: 13; CDR3: CASSRGHFYEQYF
V: TRBV11-2; length: 15; CDR3: CASSLSGGGYDEQFF
V: TRBV4-1; length: 14; CDR3: CASSQRITAYEQYF
V: TRBV19; length: 15; CDR3: CASSISTGGSETQYF
V: TRBV11-2; length: 13; CDR3: CASRGLAEETQYF
V: TRBV18; length: 14; CDR3: CASSQRGGNHEQYF
V: TRBV11-2; length: 16; CDR3: CASSPLWGDQGYEQFF
V: TRBV28; length: 14; CDR3: CASSNRGTGGEAFF
V: TRBV15; length: 20; CDR3: CATKPGRRVPGQGMNTEAFF
V: TRBV7-9; length: 14; CDR3: CASSFAGMGQGYTF
V: TRBV2; length: 12; CDR3: CASSRGSGEQYF
V: TRBV5-1; length: 14; CDR3: CASRPFSGADTQYF
V: TRBV2; length: 14; CDR3: CASSERTTNEKLFF
V: TRBV7-9; length: 13; CDR3: CASSLESSYEQYF
V: TRBV19; length: 14; CDR3: CASSRGSLTDTQYF
V: TRBV27; length: 15; CDR3: CASSLRRGGGDTQYF
V: TRBV28; length: 12; CDR3: CASKRGIYEQYF
V: TRBV2; length: 12; CDR3: CASGRGPYEQYF
V: TRBV5-1; length: 15; CDR3: CASSLIPGTNTEAFF
V: TRBV25-1; length: 12; CDR3: CASSVGRGEQYF
V: TRBV9; length: 16; CDR3: CASSPRRAGAGNTIYF
V: TRBV27; length: 13; CDR3: CASGADGDYEQYF
V: TRBV9; length: 14; CDR3: CASSQEGLNYGYTF
V: TRBV5-1; length: 15; CDR3: CASTTQTGSNYGYTF
V: TRBV21-1; length: 16; CDR3: CASSASRDRGPGGYTF
V: TRBV27; length: 14; CDR3: CASSTIQGNTEAFF
V: TRBV2; length: 13; CDR3: CASSVETGNGYTF
V: TRBV5-8; length: 14; CDR3: CASSHGTPNTEAFF
V: TRBV4-2; length: 16; CDR3: CASSLSGAGYGVEQYF
V: TRBV6-1; length: 16; CDR3: CASSEVGGPSTDTQYF
V: TRBV19; length: 16; CDR3: CASSRWGPPRDQPQHF
V: TRBV19; length: 13; CDR3: CASTKQGNTEAFF
V: TRBV5-6; length: 16; CDR3: CASSLGLALNSYEQYF